The present TCR beta chain was sequenced within a study of blood T cell repertoires in COVID-19. Across the study: T cells, B-cell-depleted T cells, or PBMCs provided the cDNA or gDNA that served as material.

Data came from immunoSEQ multiplex PCR; TCRdb stores just in-frame clones and leaves some out. Of around 100,000 clones in the sample, more than 75% were seen once. Trimming removed 2 bases at V and 4 bases at J, with 12 bases between. The CDR3 is 14 residues long. CDR1 and CDR2 (germline): SGHRS, YFSETQ. This chain uses TRBV5-1 with TRBJ1-2; D gene ambiguous. This receptor was identified in a human donor in a cohort sampled during active COVID-19. Sequencing input: peripheral blood. The CDR3 coding sequence is TGCGCCAGCAGCTTTGACGGAGTCGGCTATGGCTACACCTTC. Protein sequence: CASSFDGVGYGYTF.